This TCR beta chain was documented in a study of monozygotic twins with cystic fibrosis. Looking at the study overall: Library input was about 3.3 micrograms of fragmented DNA, with roughly 15 PCR cycles. Findings of the study overall: The repertoire was suggested to be naive-dominated, clonality median about 0.0094. Unrelated CF individuals shared fewer identical clonotypes than monozygotic CF twins. No link emerged between shared CDR3 counts and age, concordance or severity.

Clones were read by immunoSEQ multiplex PCR, and TCRdb kept only the in-frame ones, dropping some. Here the sample spans about 26,000 clones, around 96% being singletons. With respect to this clone: Its cognate antigen is unknown.

Germline-derived CDR1 and CDR2 are SGHDT and YYEEEE. The V and J ends lost 1 base and 1 base respectively, with 14 bases between them. The CDR3 has 17 residues. The chain uses TRBV5-6 and TRBJ2-2, with a weak D call TRBD2 (6 bases). This clonotype was sampled from a girl under 10 years old with cystic fibrosis. Sample: blood. CDR3 sequence reads: CASSLRWDWENTGELFF. DNA of the CDR3: TGTGCCAGCAGCTTGAGATGGGACTGGGAGAACACCGGGGAGCTGTTTTTT.